Below are 25 T cell receptor beta chains sequenced from a single sample in a study of OX40 agonist ivuxolimab in advanced cancers. Profiling relied on immunoSEQ multiplex PCR, and the TCRdb table lists in-frame clones only, not all of them. The sample consists of some 86,000 clones, approximately 91% of them appearing once. The sequenced sample was CD4+ or CD8+ T cells sorted from blood, obtained in a trial of the OX40 agonist ivuxolimab. The receptors stem from an adult with an advanced solid tumor such as melanoma, head and neck, liver or kidney cancer.

The DNA for the CDR3 is TGTGCCAGCAGTGATGGCCTAGCGGGAGGGCCGACCGGGGAGCTGTTTTTT. Its translation is CASSDGLAGGPTGELFF. The rearrangement joins TRBV2 to TRBJ2-2; 12 positions match TRBD2. The CDR3 sequence is 17 residues long. V gave up 3 bases and J gave up 5 bases; unmatched junction bases: 7. The V gene's germline CDR1 is SNHLY and CDR2 FYNNEI.

This clone was found once. This chain joins TRBV28 and TRBJ2-3; 8 bases align to TRBD2. CDR3 size: 16 residues. Germline V CDR1 and CDR2: MDHEN, SYDVKM. V gave up 2 bases and J gave up 4 bases; unmatched junction bases: 8. The CDR3 loop reads CASSLIAGTTPDTQYF. CDR3 in DNA: TGTGCCAGCAGTTTAATAGCGGGGACTACCCCAGATACGCAGTATTTT. Looking up the rest from reference TRBV28 and TRBJ2-3 gives the full variable domain: DVKVTQSSRYLVKRTGEKVFLECVQDMDHENMFWYRQDPGLGLRLIYFSYDVKMKEKGDIPEGYSVSREKKERFSLILESASTNQTSMYLCASSLIAGTTPDTQYFGPGTRLTVL.

The V gene is TRBV4-2, the J gene TRBJ2-3, with 11 bases that match TRBD2. The CDR3 extends over 16 amino acids. J was trimmed by 5 bases and V by 2 bases; bases with no gene match: 6. Germline CDR1 reads LGHNA; CDR2 reads YNFKEQ. DNA for the CDR3: TGTGCCAGCAGCCAAATTCGACTAGCGGGGAGAGATACGCAGTATTTT. Translated, it gives CASSQIRLAGRDTQYF.

V gene TRBV4-1 combines with J gene TRBJ1-6; D remains ambiguous. The V end lost 3 bases, the J end lost 7 bases, and 13 bases lay between the germline ends. CDR1 and CDR2 from the germline V gene are MGHRA and YSYEKL. The CDR3 is made up of 15 amino acids. In DNA, the CDR3 is TGCGCCAGCAGCCAGAGAAGAGGTGAAAATTCACCCCTCCACTTT. Translating gives CASSQRRGENSPLHF.

The V gene is TRBV5-1, the J gene TRBJ2-3; D might be TRBD2 (5 bases). V was cut by 0 bases and J by 0 bases, with 8 bases left in between. The CDR3 length is 15 residues. Germline V lookup: CDR1 SGHRS, CDR2 YFSETQ. CDR3 sequence reads: CASSLVGGSTDTQYF. CDR3 nucleotide sequence: TGCGCCAGCAGCTTGGTCGGCGGGAGCACAGATACGCAGTATTTT.

The gene calls are TRBV29-1 and TRBJ2-1, with D maybe TRBD1 (5 bases). V lost 4 bases and J 4 bases, leaving 14 bases between the germline ends. CDR3 length: 14 amino acids. The germline V gene has CDR1 SQVTM and CDR2 ANQGSEA. The CDR3 spells CSVVGLGAYNEQFF. As DNA, the CDR3 is TGCAGCGTTGTCGGGCTAGGGGCATACAATGAGCAGTTCTTC.

This clone was recorded only once. The chain joins TRBV7-2 to TRBJ2-7; TRBD1 aligns across 9 bases. Germline trimming cut 5 bases from V and 1 base from J; bases unmatched to any gene: 3. CDR1 is SGHTA, CDR2 FQGNSA, per germline. CDR3 length equals 14 residues. CDR3 residues: CASSRDRASYEQYF. The CDR3 bases are TGTGCCAGCAGCCGGGACAGGGCGTCCTACGAGCAGTACTTC.

V and J are TRBV29-1 and TRBJ2-5; 8 bases align to TRBD2. The V gene end was trimmed by 3 bases and the J gene end by 5 bases; junction bases not matched to a gene: 11. The CDR3 loop spans 15 amino acids. CDR1 SQVTM and CDR2 ANQGSEA come from the germline V gene. The CDR3 DNA is TGCAGCGTTGAGTGGCCTTGGACTAGCCGGGAGACCCAGTACTTC. Encoded protein: CSVEWPWTSRETQYF.

The gene calls are TRBV11-3 and TRBJ2-5; D is unresolved. V was clipped by 2 bases and J by 0 bases, with 4 bases between them. CDR3 size: 13 residues. Germline V lookup: CDR1 SGHNT, CDR2 YENEEA. The CDR3 DNA reads as TGTGCCAGCAGCTTAAACAACCAAGAGACCCAGTACTTC. Its translation: CASSLNNQETQYF.

The chain uses TRBV5-6 and TRBJ2-7; unclear D gene. The V gene's germline CDR1 is SGHDT and CDR2 YYEEEE. V was pared by 1 base and J by 6 bases, with 5 bases between. The CDR3 loop spans 11 amino acids. Here the CDR3 DNA reads TGTGCCAGCAGCTTGTCGGGCGAGCAGTACTTC. Its translation: CASSLSGEQYF.

This chain joins TRBV15 and TRBJ2-5; 14 bases map to TRBD2. This CDR3 comprises 13 residues. The V gene's germline CDR1 is LNHNV and CDR2 YYDKDF (reference sequence). V lost 8 bases and J lost 6; bases outside the gene matches: 2. In DNA, the CDR3 is TGTGCCACCGGGACTAGCGGGAGAAAGACCCAGTACTTC. Residues: CATGTSGRKTQYF. Full variable domain (rest looked up from reference TRBV15 and TRBJ2-5): DAMVIQNPRYQVTQFGKPVTLSCSQTLNHNVMYWYQQKSSQAPKLLFHYYDKDFNNEADTPDNFQSRRPNTSFCFLDIRSPGLGDTAMYLCATGTSGRKTQYFGPGTRLLVL.

The chain carries TRBV15 and TRBJ2-1, with unresolved D. Germline CDR1 LNHNV, CDR2 YYDKDF (reference sequence). The CDR3 has 14 residues. With 5 bases removed from V and 2 bases from J, the gap between germline ends came to 10 bases. The CDR3 sequence: CATSSRFTYNEQFF. The DNA for the CDR3 is TGTGCCACCAGCTCTAGATTCACCTACAATGAGCAGTTCTTC. Together with reference TRBV15 and TRBJ2-1, the CDR3 gives the full variable domain: DAMVIQNPRYQVTQFGKPVTLSCSQTLNHNVMYWYQQKSSQAPKLLFHYYDKDFNNEADTPDNFQSRRPNTSFCFLDIRSPGLGDTAMYLCATSSRFTYNEQFFGPGTRLTVL.

V usage is TRBV5-1 and J usage is TRBJ2-7; 11 bases match TRBD2. The junction had 8 bases not matched to a gene; V was cut back by 4 bases and J by 5 bases. In germline, CDR1 is SGHRS, CDR2 YFSETQ. The length of the CDR3 is 15 residues. Here the CDR3 reads CASSPPVAGGHEQYF. The CDR3 DNA follows: TGCGCCAGCAGCCCCCCAGTAGCGGGAGGGCACGAGCAGTACTTC. Drawing the rest from reference TRBV5-1 and TRBJ2-7, the complete variable domain is KAGVTQTPRYLIKTRGQQVTLSCSPISGHRSVSWYQQTPGQGLQFLFEYFSETQRNKGNFPGRFSGRQFSNSRSEMNVSTLELGDSALYLCASSPPVAGGHEQYFGPGTRLTVT.

The chain joins TRBV7-2 to TRBJ1-5; a possible D gene is TRBD1 (5 bases). Germline CDR1 reads SGHTA; CDR2 reads FQGNSA. The CDR3 contains 15 residues. Trimming removed 8 bases from V and 2 bases from J, with 16 bases in between. CDR3 sequence (DNA): TGTGCCAGCTCGATTTCAGGGATTCGCAATCAGCCCCAGCATTTT. This translates into CASSISGIRNQPQHF.

The rearrangement joins TRBV21-1 to TRBJ2-3; the listed D gene, TRBD1, was not tested against the DNA. TRBV21-1 is listed as a pseudogene. This CDR3 spans 16 amino acids. The DNA of the CDR3 is TGTGCCAGCAGCACTTGGGACAGGGGCGACACAGATACGCAGTATTTT. Amino acid sequence: CASSTWDRGDTDTQYF.

Remarks on this clone: One end of the junction fails to match germline, which may point to a read error. The chain recombines TRBV27 with TRBJ1-1; TRBD1 is a possible D gene (5 bases). The CDR3 has 13 amino acids. The germline CDR1 and CDR2 sequences are MNHEY and SMNVEV (reference sequence). The CDR3 region is CASSLSRGGEGLF. DNA of the CDR3: TGTGCCAGCAGTTTATCTCGGGGAGGGGAGGGGCTCTTT.

The CDR3 bases are TGCGCCAGCAGTCGTAGCGGGAGGGCCATCGATGAGCAGTTCTTC. Protein sequence: CASSRSGRAIDEQFF. The V gene is TRBV5-1, the J gene TRBJ2-1; 11 bases fit TRBD2. Germline CDR1 reads SGHRS; CDR2 reads YFSETQ. The trim removed 5 bases at V and 8 bases at J, leaving 9 bases unmatched. The CDR3 sequence is 15 residues long.

This chain joins TRBV6-5 and TRBJ1-5, with 7 positions matching TRBD1. The CDR3 has 12 amino acids. The V gene's germline CDR1 is MNHEY and CDR2 SVGAGI. V gave up 6 bases and J gave up 4 bases; unmatched junction bases: 0. The CDR3 sequence is CASRQGNQPQHF. CDR3 DNA sequence: TGTGCCAGCAGACAGGGGAATCAGCCCCAGCATTTT.

This chain links TRBV7-8 with TRBJ1-5, with 7 bases aligning to TRBD1. V shed 5 bases and J 5 bases; nucleotides not matched to a gene: 9. The germline V gene encodes CDR1 SGHVS and CDR2 FQNEAQ. The length of the CDR3 is 15 residues. CDR3 sequence reads: CASSPRRTGDQPQHF. The CDR3 DNA reads TGTGCCAGCAGCCCGAGGCGTACAGGGGATCAGCCCCAGCATTTT. The variable domain in full, completed from reference TRBV7-8 and TRBJ1-5, reads GAGVSQSPRYKVAKRGQDVALRCDPISGHVSLFWYQQALGQGPEFLTYFQNEAQLDKSGLPSDRFFAERPEGSVSTLKIQRTQQEDSAVYLCASSPRRTGDQPQHFGDGTRLSIL.

The chain combines TRBV5-8 with TRBJ1-2, with a tentative D call TRBD1 (6 bases). Germline loops: CDR1 SGHTS, CDR2 YDEGEE. V was shortened by 4 bases and J by 4 bases, with 17 bases between the two germline ends. The CDR3 runs to 15 residues. The CDR3 sequence: CASSAGEGGTYGYTF. The CDR3 DNA reads as TGTGCCAGCAGCGCGGGGGAAGGGGGGACCTATGGCTACACCTTC. The full variable domain, with the rest looked up from reference TRBV5-8 and TRBJ1-2, is EAGVTQSPTHLIKTRGQQATLRCSPISGHTSVYWYQQALGLGLQFLLWYDEGEERNRGNFPPRFSGRQFPNYSSELNVNALELEDSALYLCASSAGEGGTYGYTFGSGTRLTVV.

This clone showed up just a few times. V is TRBV7-3 and J is TRBJ1-1; D is uncertain. The length of the CDR3 is 13 residues. Trimming shortened V by 6 bases and J by 1 base, and 9 bases separated the two germline ends. CDR1 and CDR2 (germline): SGHTA, FQGTGA. The CDR3, as DNA: TGTGCCAGCAGGGTGGGAGGGAACACTGAAGCTTTCTTT. It yields the protein CASRVGGNTEAFF.

The J gene is TRBJ1-1, the V gene TRBV19; tentatively, D is TRBD1 (5 bases). The CDR3 covers 13 residues. Germline lookup yields CDR1 LNHDA and CDR2 SQIVND (reference sequence). The germline V and J ends were trimmed by 4 bases and 14 bases, with 20 bases remaining between them. CDR3 residues: CASSNRDTGQVFF. The CDR3 DNA follows: TGTGCCAGTAGTAATCGTGATACAGGCCAAGTATTCTTT.

This chain connects TRBV30 to TRBJ2-3; 9 bases fit TRBD1. Germline assignment: CDR1 GTSNPN and CDR2 SVGIG (reference sequence). This CDR3 spans 15 amino acids. The J segment lost 4 bases and the V segment lost 8 bases, leaving 13 bases of the junction unmatched. The CDR3 protein is CALEGGQGHADTQYF. CDR3 nucleotides: TGTGCCCTGGAGGGGGGACAGGGTCACGCAGATACGCAGTATTTT. Based on the CDR3 plus reference TRBV30 and TRBJ2-3, the full variable domain is SQTIHQWPATLVQPVGSPLSLECTVEGTSNPNLYWYRQAAGRGLQLLFYSVGIGQISSEVPQNLSASRPQDRQFILSSKKLLLSDSGFYLCALEGGQGHADTQYFGPGTRLTVL.

Note on this clone: Within the sample, other DNA sequences also encode this same CDR3. The chain combines TRBV5-1 with TRBJ2-3; D unresolved. There are 16 residues in the CDR3. The germline V and J ends were trimmed by 8 bases and 0 bases, with 19 bases remaining between them. CDR1 is SGHRS and CDR2 is YFSETQ in the germline V gene. Here the CDR3 DNA reads TGCGCCAGTAGCCGGCGTCCAGTGGATAGCACAGATACGCAGTATTTT. Encoded protein: CASSRRPVDSTDTQYF.

The J gene is TRBJ2-1, the V gene TRBV6-1; D call uncertain. Trimming took 3 bases from V and 9 from J, leaving 12 bases between them. CDR3 length: 13 residues. The germline V gene has CDR1 MNHNS and CDR2 SASEGT. CDR3 nucleotide sequence: TGTGCCAGCAGTGATCGATTGGCCACTGAGCAGTTCTTC. Encoded protein: CASSDRLATEQFF.